One sample yielded the 26 T cell receptor beta chains listed below, sequenced in a study of shared clonotypes between healthy human individuals. Clones were read by immunoSEQ multiplex PCR, and TCRdb kept only the in-frame ones, dropping some. The repertoire consists of about 1.1 million clones, with around three quarters occurring once and the leading ten covering roughly 0.65%. The sequenced sample consisted of memory CD4+ T cells from PBMCs. The subset was: CD45RA-negative fraction. Source of these receptors: a man between 18 and 35 years old in good health. Some clones in this sample may be carry-over from other donors' samples.

The chain joins TRBV10-2 to TRBJ2-5; 11 bases map to TRBD2. V was clipped by 6 bases and J by 2 bases; unmatched bases: 5. The CDR3 totals 15 residues. Per germline, CDR1 WSHSY and CDR2 SAAADI. CDR3 residues: CASRPRLAGQETQYF. The CDR3, as DNA: TGCGCCAGCAGGCCACGACTAGCGGGGCAAGAGACCCAGTACTTC.

The gene calls are TRBV7-9 and TRBJ1-2; 11 bases map to TRBD1. J was trimmed by 8 bases and V by 5 bases; bases with no gene match: 10. Germline assignment: CDR1 SEHNR and CDR2 FQNEAQ (reference sequence). CDR3 size: 15 residues. CDR3 in DNA: TGTGCCAGCAGCCTCGGACAGGGGGCTACAGAAGGCTACACCTTC. Protein: CASSLGQGATEGYTF.

This rearrangement joins TRBV14 to TRBJ1-2, with D uncertain. This CDR3 region has 13 residues. V was shortened by 2 bases and J by 8 bases, with 12 bases between the two germline ends. CDR1 and CDR2 from the germline V gene are SGHDN and FVKESK. CDR3 DNA sequence: TGTGCCAGCAGCCAAAACAGACTCGGGGGCTACACCTTC. It codes for CASSQNRLGGYTF.

The chain is built from TRBV9 and TRBJ2-1; D is undetermined. Germline lookup yields CDR1 SGDLS and CDR2 YYNGEE. V lost 0 bases and J lost 5, with 9 bases in between. This CDR3 is built from 14 residues. DNA of the CDR3: TGTGCCAGCAGCGTAGCTTCCTATAACAATGAGCAGTTCTTC. Protein product: CASSVASYNNEQFF.

This clone was found many times. In nucleotides, the CDR3 is TGTGCCAGCATGGTTGGGGGGCCAGCAGGAAACACCATATATTTT. Translating it yields CASMVGGPAGNTIYF. This rearrangement joins TRBV5-4 to TRBJ1-3, with a weak D call TRBD1 (6 bases). V gave up 6 bases and J gave up 4 bases, with 17 bases separating them. The CDR3 covers 15 residues. CDR1 and CDR2 (germline): SGHNT, YYREEE (reference sequence).

V usage is TRBV29-1 and J usage is TRBJ2-5, with D hard to call. Germline V gives CDR1 SQVTM, CDR2 ANQGSEA. Trimming removed 7 bases at V and 5 bases at J, with 11 bases between. The length of the CDR3 is 11 residues. DNA for the CDR3: TGCAGCGGCCAGCTGGAGGAGACCCAGTACTTC. This translates into CSGQLEETQYF.

The chain couples TRBV5-8 to TRBJ2-7, with 11 bases identical to TRBD2. Germline V gene data show CDR1 as SGHTS and CDR2 as YDEGEE. This CDR3 spans 14 amino acids. Trimming at V came to 0 bases and at J to 9 bases, leaving 5 bases not matched to a gene. CDR3 protein: CASSLGTSGLGQYF. CDR3 DNA: TGTGCCAGCAGCTTGGGGACTAGCGGGCTCGGGCAGTACTTC. Based on the CDR3 plus reference TRBV5-8 and TRBJ2-7, the full variable domain is EAGVTQSPTHLIKTRGQQATLRCSPISGHTSVYWYQQALGLGLQFLLWYDEGEERNRGNFPPRFSGRQFPNYSSELNVNALELEDSALYLCASSLGTSGLGQYFGPGTRLTVT.

On this clone itself: The identical CDR3 is also encoded by other nucleotide sequences in the sample. The chain employs TRBV12-5 and TRBJ2-6; no clear D gene. CDR1 and CDR2 from the germline V gene are LGHNT and FRNRAP. Trimming left V 6 bases short and J 0 bases short, with 3 bases between. The CDR3 has 13 amino acids. The DNA for the CDR3 is TGTGCTAGTGGGAACTCTGGGGCCAACGTCCTGACTTTC. As protein: CASGNSGANVLTF.

The chain combines TRBV2 with TRBJ2-2, with 9 bases aligning to TRBD1. Trimming at V came to 4 bases and at J to 1 base, leaving 4 bases not matched to a gene. The CDR3 spans 16 residues. Germline CDR1 reads SNHLY; CDR2 reads FYNNEI. The CDR3 DNA follows: TGTGCCAGCAGTGTACAGGGGGCATTGAACACCGGGGAGCTGTTTTTT. Translation: CASSVQGALNTGELFF.

The chain combines TRBV18 with TRBJ2-1; TRBD1 or TRBD2 may be the D gene (6 bases each). Per the germline V gene, CDR1 is KGHSH and CDR2 is LQKENI. V dropped 4 bases and J dropped 2 bases, with 18 bases sitting between them. This CDR3 contains 17 residues. The CDR3 spells CASSRSIGGSAYNEQFF. The CDR3, as DNA: TGTGCCAGCTCACGGTCCATAGGGGGGAGCGCCTACAATGAGCAGTTCTTC.

The V gene is TRBV9, the J gene TRBJ2-5; TRBD2 might be the D (5 bases). The CDR3 consists of 14 residues. V was shortened by 3 bases and J by 9 bases, with 18 bases between the two germline ends. Per germline, CDR1 SGDLS and CDR2 YYNGEE. CDR3 nucleotides: TGTGCCAGCAGCGCCGAGGACGGGGTCGGGGCCCAGTACTTC. It encodes CASSAEDGVGAQYF.

Remarks on this clone: A much larger clone sits a single nucleotide away, making a read error possible. Other DNA sequences in the same sample also yield this CDR3. The CDR3 coding sequence is TGTGCCAGCAGGCGCTCCGGGGCCAACGTCCTGACTTTC. Amino acids: CASRRSGANVLTF. This chain connects TRBV28 to TRBJ2-6, with unresolved D. Trimming stripped 6 bases from V and 4 bases from J, with 7 bases between. Germline V gene sequence: CDR1 MDHEN, CDR2 SYDVKM. The CDR3 has 13 amino acids.

The chain combines TRBV5-6 with TRBJ1-2; tentative D call: TRBD1 (5 bases). The CDR3 totals 12 residues. Trimming left V 4 bases short and J 7 bases short, with 11 bases between. Germline V gene sequence: CDR1 SGHDT, CDR2 YYEEEE. CDR3: CASSLRGGGYTF. CDR3 sequence (DNA): TGTGCCAGCAGCCTTCGGGGGGGTGGCTACACCTTC.

The chain has TRBV25-1 and TRBJ1-4; a weak D match, TRBD1 (6 bases). The germline gives CDR1 MGHDK, CDR2 SYGVNS. V shed 3 bases and J shed 8 bases, with 13 bases lying between them. The length of the CDR3 is 14 residues. CDR3 protein: CASSEPGEVEKLFF. The CDR3 DNA sequence: TGTGCCAGCAGTGAGCCAGGGGAGGTGGAAAAACTGTTTTTT.

The rearrangement joins TRBV2 to TRBJ2-3; TRBD1 agrees at 7 bases. Germline CDR1 reads SNHLY; CDR2 reads FYNNEI. The ends lost 6 bases at V and 3 bases at J; junction bases unmatched: 12. The CDR3 loop spans 16 amino acids. This CDR3 reads CASSHSLDRPTDTQYF. The CDR3 DNA sequence: TGTGCCAGCAGCCACAGCTTGGACAGGCCAACAGATACGCAGTATTTT.

V is TRBV5-4 and J is TRBJ2-3; the match to TRBD2 covers 14 bases. The CDR3 is 18 residues long. Unmatched junction bases numbered 7, after V lost 1 base and J lost 3 bases. Germline V gene lookup returns CDR1 SGHNT and CDR2 YYREEE (reference sequence). CDR3 bases: TGTGCCAGCAGCTTGCTGACGGGACTAGCGGGAGTGACAGATACGCAGTATTTT. Protein sequence: CASSLLTGLAGVTDTQYF.

This chain links TRBV4-1 with TRBJ1-1; D call uncertain. V gave up 0 bases and J gave up 4 bases, with 6 bases separating them. CDR1 is MGHRA, CDR2 YSYEKL, per germline. The CDR3 length is 13 residues. The CDR3 loop is CASSQETLTEAFF. For the CDR3, the DNA is TGCGCCAGCAGCCAAGAGACCCTCACTGAAGCTTTCTTT.

The chain uses TRBV11-3 and TRBJ2-3; a weak D match, TRBD1 (5 bases). Germline V gene lookup returns CDR1 SGHNT and CDR2 YENEEA. The V end was cut by 6 bases, the J end by 2 bases, with 12 bases between. The CDR3 covers 14 residues. This chain's CDR3 is CASSTGAITDTQYF. As DNA, the CDR3 is TGTGCCAGCAGTACAGGAGCTATCACAGATACGCAGTATTTT.

V usage is TRBV19 and J usage is TRBJ1-5; maybe TRBD1 (5 bases). Germline CDR1 and CDR2: LNHDA and SQIVND (reference sequence). This CDR3 is 18 amino acids long. Trimming pared 0 bases from V and 7 bases from J, leaving 22 bases between. The CDR3 loop is CASSIDRPKGLKTQPQHF. The CDR3 DNA sequence: TGTGCCAGTAGTATAGATCGGCCCAAGGGGCTTAAAACCCAGCCCCAGCATTTT. The full variable domain, its missing parts supplied by reference TRBV19 and TRBJ1-5, is DGGITQSPKYLFRKEGQNVTLSCEQNLNHDAMYWYRQDPGQGLRLIYYSQIVNDFQKGDIAEGYSVSREKKESFPLTVTSAQKNPTAFYLCASSIDRPKGLKTQPQHFGDGTRLSIL.

The chain uses TRBV5-1 and TRBJ1-5; D not certain. The CDR3 is made up of 15 amino acids. CDR1 is SGHRS, CDR2 YFSETQ, per germline. V was cut by 1 base and J by 4 bases, with 12 bases left in between. CDR3 sequence: CASSLWGALNQPQHF. The CDR3, as DNA: TGCGCCAGCAGCTTGTGGGGAGCCCTTAATCAGCCCCAGCATTTT.

This clone has a single count. The rearrangement joins TRBV6-5 to TRBJ2-3, with D unclear. CDR3 length: 13 amino acids. The ends were cut back, 0 bases at V and 6 bases at J, with 7 bases in the middle. CDR1 is MNHEY, CDR2 SVGAGI, per germline. CDR3 in amino acids: CASSYSPPDTQYF. In DNA form, the CDR3 reads TGTGCCAGCAGTTACTCGCCACCGGATACGCAGTATTTT.

The gene calls are TRBV9 and TRBJ2-2, with 7 bases that match TRBD2. CDR3 length: 15 residues. J lost 3 bases, V lost 4 bases, and 6 bases had no gene match. Germline V gene data show CDR1 as SGDLS and CDR2 as YYNGEE. The CDR3: CASSPQGRDTGELFF. The CDR3 coding sequence is TGTGCCAGCAGCCCCCAAGGGAGGGACACCGGGGAGCTGTTTTTT.

This clone appeared once. V gene TRBV4-2 combines with J gene TRBJ2-3, with 7 bases identical to TRBD1. The germline gives CDR1 LGHNA, CDR2 YNFKEQ. V shed 0 bases, J shed 5 bases, and the junction held 8 bases outside the gene matches. The CDR3 sequence is 16 residues long. This CDR3 is CASSQDLGTDKDTQYF. CDR3 bases: TGTGCCAGCAGCCAAGATCTCGGGACAGATAAAGATACGCAGTATTTT.

This clone appeared once. CDR3 loop: CAWSDDRGEKLFF. In DNA, the CDR3 is TGTGCCTGGAGTGACGACAGGGGGGAAAAACTGTTTTTT. The rearrangement links TRBV30 to TRBJ1-4; 9 bases fit TRBD1. Germline loops: CDR1 GTSNPN, CDR2 SVGIG (reference sequence). The junction had 2 bases not matched to a gene; V was cut back by 1 base and J by 8 bases. This CDR3 is built from 13 residues.

A single count supports this clone. J is TRBJ2-5 and V is TRBV7-9, with D maybe TRBD2 (5 bases). CDR3 size: 17 residues. V shed 2 bases and J shed 4 bases, with 20 bases lying between them. Germline V gene lookup returns CDR1 SEHNR and CDR2 FQNEAQ (reference sequence). In DNA, the CDR3 is TGTGCCAGCAGCTTATTTTGGCGGGCGCCAGTCCCAGAGACCCAGTACTTC. This encodes CASSLFWRAPVPETQYF.

This clone was observed once. This chain links TRBV19 with TRBJ2-7; 8 nucleotides match TRBD1. The CDR3 is made up of 16 amino acids. Germline V gene data show CDR1 as LNHDA and CDR2 as SQIVND (reference sequence). The J segment lost 3 bases and the V segment lost 6 bases, leaving 13 bases of the junction unmatched. CDR3 nucleotides: TGTGCCAGTAGCACCCTCGGACAGGGAGCCTTCTACGAGCAGTACTTC. Translated, it gives CASSTLGQGAFYEQYF.